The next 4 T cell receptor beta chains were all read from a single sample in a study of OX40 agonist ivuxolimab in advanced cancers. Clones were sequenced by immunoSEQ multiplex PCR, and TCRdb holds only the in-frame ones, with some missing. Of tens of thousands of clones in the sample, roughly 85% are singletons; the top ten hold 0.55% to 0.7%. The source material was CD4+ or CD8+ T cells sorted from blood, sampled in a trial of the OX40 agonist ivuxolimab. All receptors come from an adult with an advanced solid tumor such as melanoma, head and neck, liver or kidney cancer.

This CDR3 is CASSPPTHTDTQYF. Written as DNA, the CDR3 is TGTGCCAGCTCACCACCGACCCACACAGATACGCAGTATTTT. The rearrangement uses TRBV18 and TRBJ2-3; D remains unclear. V lost 0 bases, J lost 2 bases, and 6 bases lay in between. The germline V gene has CDR1 KGHSH and CDR2 LQKENI. This CDR3 region has 14 residues.

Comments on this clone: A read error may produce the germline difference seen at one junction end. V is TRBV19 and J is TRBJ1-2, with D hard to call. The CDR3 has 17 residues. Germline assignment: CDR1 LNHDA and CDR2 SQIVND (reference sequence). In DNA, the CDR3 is TGTGCCAGTAGTACCCCGTACGTCGGCATTCCGGACTATGGCCACACCTTC. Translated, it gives CASSTPYVGIPDYGHTF.

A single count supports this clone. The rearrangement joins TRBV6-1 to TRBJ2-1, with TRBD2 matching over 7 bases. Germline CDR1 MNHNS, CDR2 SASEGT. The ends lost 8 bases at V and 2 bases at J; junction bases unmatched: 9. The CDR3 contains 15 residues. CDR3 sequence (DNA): TGTGCCAGCCTGTCAAGGGAGGGGACCTACAATGAGCAGTTCTTC. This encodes CASLSREGTYNEQFF.

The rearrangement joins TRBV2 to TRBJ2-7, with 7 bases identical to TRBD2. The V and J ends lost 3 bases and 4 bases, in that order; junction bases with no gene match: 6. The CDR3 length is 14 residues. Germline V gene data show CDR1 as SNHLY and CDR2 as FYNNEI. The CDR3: CASSDPASGYEQYF. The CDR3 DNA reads TGTGCCAGCAGTGACCCCGCTAGCGGATACGAGCAGTACTTC.